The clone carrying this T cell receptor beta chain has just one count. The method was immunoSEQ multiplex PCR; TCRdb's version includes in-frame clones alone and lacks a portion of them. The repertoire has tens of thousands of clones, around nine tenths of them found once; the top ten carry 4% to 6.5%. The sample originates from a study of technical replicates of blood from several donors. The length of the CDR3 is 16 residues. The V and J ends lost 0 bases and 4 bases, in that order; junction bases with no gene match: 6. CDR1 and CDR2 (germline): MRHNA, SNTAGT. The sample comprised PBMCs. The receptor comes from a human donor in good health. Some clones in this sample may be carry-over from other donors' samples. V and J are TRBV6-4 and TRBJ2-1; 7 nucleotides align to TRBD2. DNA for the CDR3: TGTGCCAGCAGTGACTCGGGAGGGAGGGATTACAATGAGCAGTTCTTC. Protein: CASSDSGGRDYNEQFF.